This T cell receptor (beta chain) was recorded in a study of tumor and adjacent non-tumor tissue in lung cancer. The germline CDR1 and CDR2 sequences are LNHDA and SQIVND (reference sequence). Trimming cost V 2 bases and J 4 bases, with 15 bases left between them. The CDR3 is 16 amino acids. This sample's RNA came from whole unsorted tissue. Distant lung tissue was collected more than 3 cm away from the tumor edge. A modified ARM-PCR protocol with three rounds of nested PCR amplified TCRbeta. TCRdb itself ran the multiplex PCR reads through MiXCR, one entry per CDR3 protein. Among over 100,000 distinct CDR3 sequences listed, about 61% were seen once.

The specimen was distant non-tumor lung tissue. The rearrangement joins TRBV19 to TRBJ2-4, with D possibly being TRBD1 or TRBD2 (6 bases each). The receptor's source is a man in his 60s with non-small cell lung cancer. Here the CDR3 reads CASSIWGALSKNIQYF. Written as DNA, the CDR3 is TGTGCCAGTAGTATATGGGGGGCTCTATCTAAAAACATTCAGTACTTC.